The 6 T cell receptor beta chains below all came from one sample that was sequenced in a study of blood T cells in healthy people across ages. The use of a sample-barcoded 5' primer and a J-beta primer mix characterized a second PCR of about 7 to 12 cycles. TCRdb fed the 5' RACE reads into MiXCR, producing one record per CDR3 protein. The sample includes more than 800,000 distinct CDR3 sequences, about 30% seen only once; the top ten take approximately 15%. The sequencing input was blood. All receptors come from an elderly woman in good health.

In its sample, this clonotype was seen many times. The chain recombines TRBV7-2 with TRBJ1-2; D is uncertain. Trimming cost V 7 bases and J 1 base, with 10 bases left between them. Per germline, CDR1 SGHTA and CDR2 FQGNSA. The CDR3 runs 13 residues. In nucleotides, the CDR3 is TGTGCCAGCAACCCCACACATAACTATGGCTACACCTTC. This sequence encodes CASNPTHNYGYTF.

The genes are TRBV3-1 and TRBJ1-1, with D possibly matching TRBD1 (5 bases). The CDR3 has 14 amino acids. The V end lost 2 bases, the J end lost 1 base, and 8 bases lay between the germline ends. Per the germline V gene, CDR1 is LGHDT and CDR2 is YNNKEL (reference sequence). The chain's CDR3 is CASSQRDGNTEAFF. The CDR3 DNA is TGTGCCAGCAGCCAAAGGGACGGGAACACTGAAGCTTTCTTT. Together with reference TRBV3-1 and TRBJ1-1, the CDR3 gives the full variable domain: DTAVSQTPKYLVTQMGNDKSIKCEQNLGHDTMYWYKQDSKKFLKIMFSYNNKELIINETVPNRFSPKSPDKAHLNLHINSLELGDSAVYFCASSQRDGNTEAFFGQGTRLTVV.

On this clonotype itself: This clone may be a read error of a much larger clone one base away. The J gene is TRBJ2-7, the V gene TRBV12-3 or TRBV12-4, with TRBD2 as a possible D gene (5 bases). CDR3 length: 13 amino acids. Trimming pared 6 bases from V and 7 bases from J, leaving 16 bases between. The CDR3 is CASRPGIKDEQYF. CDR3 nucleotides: TGTGCCAGCAGGCCCGGGATTAAGGATGAGCAGTACTTC.

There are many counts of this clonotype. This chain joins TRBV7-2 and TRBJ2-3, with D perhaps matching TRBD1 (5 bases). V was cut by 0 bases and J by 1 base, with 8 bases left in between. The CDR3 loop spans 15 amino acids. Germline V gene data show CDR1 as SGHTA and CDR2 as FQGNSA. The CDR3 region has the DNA TGTGCCAGCAGCTTAGCGGGGCCCGGCACAGATACGCAGTATTTT. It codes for CASSLAGPGTDTQYF.

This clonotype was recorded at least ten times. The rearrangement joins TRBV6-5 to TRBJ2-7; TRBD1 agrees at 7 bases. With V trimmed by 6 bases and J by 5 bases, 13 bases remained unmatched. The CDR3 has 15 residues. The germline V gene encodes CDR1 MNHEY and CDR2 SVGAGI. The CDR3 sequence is CASRVHETGSNEQYF. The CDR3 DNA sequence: TGTGCCAGCAGGGTGCATGAGACAGGGAGTAACGAGCAGTACTTC.

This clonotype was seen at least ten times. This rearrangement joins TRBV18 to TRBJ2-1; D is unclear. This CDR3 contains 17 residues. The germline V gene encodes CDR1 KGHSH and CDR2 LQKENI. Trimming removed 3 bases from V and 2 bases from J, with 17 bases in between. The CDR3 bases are TGTGCCAGCTCACCCGGACCGCCGACATCGACCTACAATGAGCAGTTCTTC. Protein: CASSPGPPTSTYNEQFF. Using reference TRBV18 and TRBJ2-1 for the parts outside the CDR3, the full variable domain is NAGVMQNPRHLVRRRGQEARLRCSPMKGHSHVYWYRQLPEEGLKFMVYLQKENIIDESGMPKERFSAEFPKEGPSILRIQQVVRGDSAAYFCASSPGPPTSTYNEQFFGPGTRLTVL.